A single sample is the source of the 27 T cell receptor beta chains below, sequenced in a study of graft-versus-host responses after intestinal transplantation. Clones were read by immunoSEQ multiplex PCR, and TCRdb kept only the in-frame ones, dropping some. The data contain tens of thousands of clones, roughly 89% of them singletons. The sample consisted of bone marrow, taken 734 days after intestinal transplantation. The receptor source for this set is a human patient who received an intestinal transplant, so some T cells may come from the graft donor.

The rearrangement links TRBV5-1 to TRBJ1-1; D unclear. V shed 3 bases and J shed 4 bases, with 10 bases lying between them. This CDR3 comprises 13 residues. Germline CDR1 is SGHRS and CDR2 is YFSETQ. DNA for the CDR3: TGCGCCAGCAGCTGGGAGGGAGGCACTGAAGCTTTCTTT. Its protein product is CASSWEGGTEAFF.

The genes are TRBV28 and TRBJ2-5; 8 bases fit TRBD1. The better agreement between TRBJ2-7 and the DNA end casts doubt on the J call. CDR1 is MDHEN and CDR2 is SYDVKM in the germline V gene. The CDR3 has 14 amino acids. This CDR3 reads CASTLTGVEYEQYF. The CDR3 DNA follows: TGTGCCAGCACCTTGACAGGGGTTGAGTACGAGCAGTACTTC.

This chain joins TRBV5-6 and TRBJ2-1, with D uncertain. Germline lookup yields CDR1 SGHDT and CDR2 YYEEEE. This CDR3 is built from 15 residues. Trimming left V 4 bases short and J 0 bases short, with 11 bases between. CDR3 loop: CASSPFGDSYNEQFF. The CDR3 DNA sequence: TGTGCCAGCAGCCCTTTTGGGGACTCCTACAATGAGCAGTTCTTC.

The rearrangement links TRBV7-2 to TRBJ2-3; no clear D. Between the trimmed V and J ends, which lost 2 bases and 2 bases, there was a span of 14 bases. The CDR3 is 16 amino acids. Germline V gene lookup returns CDR1 SGHTA and CDR2 FQGNSA. The CDR3 DNA follows: TGTGCCAGCAGCTTATTGGCGCTAACCTCCACAGATACGCAGTATTTT. This gives the protein CASSLLALTSTDTQYF.

This rearrangement joins TRBV19 to TRBJ2-7, with a possible D match to TRBD2 (6 bases). V gave up 3 bases and J gave up 3 bases, with 12 bases separating them. Germline CDR1 is LNHDA and CDR2 is SQIVND (reference sequence). The CDR3 has 14 residues. The CDR3 loop is CASSMRSGNYEQYF. The DNA for the CDR3 is TGTGCCAGTAGTATGCGTAGCGGTAACTACGAGCAGTACTTC.

V usage is TRBV7-2 and J usage is TRBJ2-1, with D possibly TRBD2 on 6 matching bases. V was cut by 5 bases and J by 2 bases, with 13 bases left in between. CDR1 and CDR2 (germline): SGHTA, FQGNSA. This CDR3 is built from 15 residues. This CDR3 reads CASSPVRGTYNEQFF. CDR3 nucleotides: TGTGCCAGCAGCCCTGTGCGGGGCACCTACAATGAGCAGTTCTTC.

This clone was seen a few times. V and J are TRBV5-4 and TRBJ2-7; D not resolved. V was shortened by 0 bases and J by 3 bases, with 13 bases between the two germline ends. Germline CDR1 and CDR2: SGHNT and YYREEE (reference sequence). This CDR3 contains 15 residues. The CDR3 DNA sequence: TGTGCCAGCAGCTTGGAACCAGGTCCTATCTACGAGCAGTACTTC. It specifies CASSLEPGPIYEQYF. The full variable domain, in which reference TRBV5-4 and TRBJ2-7 provide the parts outside the CDR3, is ETGVTQSPTHLIKTRGQQVTLRCSSQSGHNTVSWYQQALGQGPQFIFQYYREEENGRGNFPPRFSGLQFPNYSSELNVNALELDDSALYLCASSLEPGPIYEQYFGPGTRLTVT.

The chain joins TRBV7-2 to TRBJ1-5; no reliable D call. Trimming shortened V by 3 bases and J by 1 base, and 7 bases separated the two germline ends. The germline CDR1 and CDR2 sequences are SGHTA and FQGNSA. The CDR3 length is 14 residues. As DNA, the CDR3 is TGTGCCAGCAGCTTCGGATTGAGCAATCAGCCCCAGCATTTT. This translates into CASSFGLSNQPQHF.

V usage is TRBV6-5 and J usage is TRBJ1-6; maybe TRBD1 (5 bases). Germline CDR1 is MNHEY and CDR2 is SVGAGI. The V end lost 0 bases, the J end lost 8 bases, and 14 bases lay between the germline ends. The CDR3 is 16 amino acids. CDR3 protein: CASSYSIPGRDSPLHF. The CDR3 nucleotides are TGTGCCAGCAGTTACTCGATACCAGGGCGAGATTCACCCCTCCACTTT.

The gene calls are TRBV7-2 and TRBJ1-3, with D possibly being TRBD1 (6 bases). Deletions cut 5 bases from V and 1 base from J, with 12 bases between. Germline lookup yields CDR1 SGHTA and CDR2 FQGNSA. The CDR3 covers 15 residues. The CDR3 DNA reads TGTGCCAGCAGCGCAAACAGGGTTTCTGGAAACACCATATATTTT. As protein: CASSANRVSGNTIYF.

This chain uses TRBV6-5 with TRBJ2-5; D perhaps matches TRBD2 (6 bases). V was shortened by 5 bases and J by 2 bases, with 9 bases between the two germline ends. There are 13 residues in the CDR3. Germline V gene lookup returns CDR1 MNHEY and CDR2 SVGAGI. In DNA, the CDR3 is TGTGCCAGCAGTGCGGGGCTGCAAGAGACCCAGTACTTC. Translated: CASSAGLQETQYF.

This clone was picked up a small number of times. V is TRBV27 and J is TRBJ2-1; TRBD1 matches 7 bases. V was clipped by 6 bases and J by 10 bases; unmatched bases: 6. The CDR3 is made up of 12 amino acids. CDR1 is MNHEY and CDR2 is SMNVEV in the germline V gene (reference sequence). The CDR3 loop is CASRAGGREQFF. In nucleotides, the CDR3 is TGTGCCAGCAGGGCAGGGGGACGCGAGCAGTTCTTC.

This clone was counted once. The V call is TRBV2, the J call TRBJ2-5, with a possible D match to TRBD2 (5 bases). V lost 7 bases to trimming and J lost 3 bases, with 12 bases between them. This CDR3 has 13 amino acids. Germline assignment: CDR1 SNHLY and CDR2 FYNNEI. CDR3 bases: TGTGCCAGCATCCCCCGGGGAGAAGAGACCCAGTACTTC. Its protein is CASIPRGEETQYF. Looking up the rest from reference TRBV2 and TRBJ2-5 gives the full variable domain: EPEVTQTPSHQVTQMGQEVILRCVPISNHLYFYWYRQILGQKVEFLVSFYNNEISEKSEIFDDQFSVERPDGSNFTLKIRSTKLEDSAMYFCASIPRGEETQYFGPGTRLLVL.

The V gene is TRBV9, the J gene TRBJ1-4; D not certain. The CDR3 is 14 residues long. Germline lookup yields CDR1 SGDLS and CDR2 YYNGEE. The germline V and J ends were trimmed by 0 bases and 6 bases, with 9 bases remaining between them. CDR3 loop: CASSVGSSDEKLFF. The CDR3 DNA reads TGTGCCAGCAGCGTAGGGAGCTCCGATGAAAAACTGTTTTTT.

The chain joins TRBV11-2 to TRBJ2-5, with no clear D. The CDR3 runs to 14 residues. V was cut by 0 bases and J by 5 bases, with 10 bases left in between. Germline lookup yields CDR1 SGHAT and CDR2 FQNNGV. The CDR3 here is CASSLDPETETQYF. CDR3 in DNA: TGTGCCAGCAGCTTAGACCCCGAGACGGAGACCCAGTACTTC. Full variable domain (rest looked up from reference TRBV11-2 and TRBJ2-5): EAGVAQSPRYKIIEKRQSVAFWCNPISGHATLYWYQQILGQGPKLLIQFQNNGVVDDSQLPKDRFSAERLKGVDSTLKIQPAKLEDSAVYLCASSLDPETETQYFGPGTRLLVL.

The rearrangement links TRBV14 to TRBJ2-7; maybe TRBD1 (5 bases). The CDR3 spans 13 residues. Between the trimmed V and J ends, which lost 2 bases and 1 base, there was a span of 6 bases. Germline CDR1 reads SGHDN; CDR2 reads FVKESK. The CDR3 region is CASSQQGSYEQYF. The CDR3 nucleotides are TGTGCCAGCAGCCAACAGGGTTCCTACGAGCAGTACTTC.

The genes are TRBV5-6 and TRBJ2-7; perhaps TRBD2 as D (5 bases). Trimming removed 4 bases from V and 1 base from J, with 21 bases in between. The germline V gene has CDR1 SGHDT and CDR2 YYEEEE. This CDR3 spans 17 amino acids. Here the CDR3 DNA reads TGTGCCAGCAGCAAACCAGCCCTCACGTCGGGATCCTACGAGCAGTACTTC. Amino acids: CASSKPALTSGSYEQYF.

The J gene is TRBJ2-1, the V gene TRBV29-1; unclear D gene. V was shortened by 1 base and J by 7 bases, with 14 bases between the two germline ends. The CDR3 length is 14 residues. Germline lookup yields CDR1 SQVTM and CDR2 ANQGSEA. The CDR3 DNA follows: TGCAGCGTTGAAGTCTACCAAGGCGGAAATGAGCAGTTCTTC. It is translated as CSVEVYQGGNEQFF.

V gene TRBV7-6 combines with J gene TRBJ2-1, with 9 positions matching TRBD2. Germline V gene sequence: CDR1 SGHVS, CDR2 FNYEAQ. V trimming: 0 bases; J trimming: 4 bases; junction bases outside the gene matches: 4. The CDR3 length is 16 residues. The CDR3 here is CASSLAQAGGYNEQFF. As DNA, the CDR3 is TGTGCCAGCAGCTTAGCGCAGGCGGGAGGGTACAATGAGCAGTTCTTC. The complete variable domain, with remaining parts taken from reference TRBV7-6 and TRBJ2-1, reads GAGVSQSPRYKVTKRGQDVALRCDPISGHVSLYWYRQALGQGPEFLTYFNYEAQQDKSGLPNDRFSAERPEGSISTLTIQRTEQRDSAMYRCASSLAQAGGYNEQFFGPGTRLTVL.

This clone showed up just once. The J gene is TRBJ2-1, the V gene TRBV5-1; 11 bases fit TRBD1. This CDR3 has 18 amino acids. V lost 1 base, J lost 6 bases, and 12 bases stayed unmatched. Germline V gene sequence: CDR1 SGHRS, CDR2 YFSETQ. CDR3 protein: CASSLRMAGTGGPNEQFF. CDR3 sequence (DNA): TGCGCCAGCAGCTTGAGAATGGCCGGGACAGGGGGACCCAATGAGCAGTTCTTC. Drawing the rest from reference TRBV5-1 and TRBJ2-1, the complete variable domain is KAGVTQTPRYLIKTRGQQVTLSCSPISGHRSVSWYQQTPGQGLQFLFEYFSETQRNKGNFPGRFSGRQFSNSRSEMNVSTLELGDSALYLCASSLRMAGTGGPNEQFFGPGTRLTVL.

V gene TRBV29-1 combines with J gene TRBJ2-3; 9 bases agree with TRBD2. The V and J ends lost 0 bases and 2 bases, in that order; junction bases with no gene match: 3. There are 15 residues in the CDR3. From germline, CDR1 is SQVTM and CDR2 ANQGSEA. CDR3 region: CSVEERGGYTDTQYF. CDR3 nucleotides: TGCAGCGTTGAAGAGCGGGGGGGCTACACAGATACGCAGTATTTT.

This chain connects TRBV5-1 to TRBJ1-5, with D possibly TRBD1 on 5 matching bases. The germline V gene has CDR1 SGHRS and CDR2 YFSETQ. The V end was cut by 2 bases, the J end by 7 bases, with 13 bases between. This CDR3 is built from 14 residues. The CDR3 DNA reads TGCGCCAGCAGCTTAGGGGTCGGGATACAGCCCCAGCATTTT. Protein sequence: CASSLGVGIQPQHF.

The rearrangement uses TRBV10-2 and TRBJ2-1; D is ambiguous. V was shortened by 0 bases and J by 10 bases, with 7 bases between the two germline ends. The CDR3 loop spans 12 amino acids. CDR1 and CDR2 (germline): WSHSY, SAAADI. The CDR3 region is CASSESQLEQFF. CDR3 nucleotide sequence: TGCGCCAGCAGTGAGTCTCAGCTAGAGCAGTTCTTC.

This sequence joins TRBV5-4 and TRBJ2-4, with TRBD2 matching 10 bases. The germline V gene has CDR1 SGHNT and CDR2 YYREEE (reference sequence). This CDR3 region has 17 residues. V was clipped by 2 bases and J by 9 bases; unmatched bases: 14. The CDR3 loop reads CASSLAGGAGPHGIQYF. The DNA of the CDR3 is TGTGCCAGCAGCTTAGCGGGGGGGGCCGGACCACATGGCATTCAGTACTTC.

The chain joins TRBV7-2 to TRBJ2-7, with 10 bases lining up with TRBD1. Germline CDR1 is SGHTA and CDR2 is FQGNSA. CDR3 size: 15 residues. V dropped 3 bases and J dropped 5; count of bases not matched to a gene: 7. In DNA form, the CDR3 reads TGTGCCAGCAGCTTCGCCGGGACAGGGGTGGACGAGCAGTACTTC. Its protein is CASSFAGTGVDEQYF.

The count of this clone is one. The gene calls are TRBV13 and TRBJ2-2, with no clear D. Per the germline V gene, CDR1 is PRHDT and CDR2 is FYEKMQ (reference sequence). V was shortened by 4 bases and J by 1 base, with 4 bases between the two germline ends. This CDR3 comprises 13 residues. CDR3 sequence reads: CASSSWNTGELFF. For the CDR3, the DNA is TGTGCCAGCAGCTCATGGAACACCGGGGAGCTGTTTTTT.

V usage is TRBV5-4 and J usage is TRBJ2-1; D unclear. The CDR3 sequence is 12 residues long. Germline V gene data show CDR1 as SGHNT and CDR2 as YYREEE (reference sequence). Trimming removed 0 bases at V and 10 bases at J, with 8 bases between. The CDR3 loop reads CASSLDRTEQFF. CDR3 DNA: TGTGCCAGCAGCTTGGACCGAACGGAGCAGTTCTTC.